This T cell receptor (beta chain) is from a study of long-term antiretroviral therapy in people with HIV. Without exception, participants with HIV were treated in the United States. This clone was detected only a few times. Its antigen is not known. Study-level points and caveats: Control repertoires displayed wider CDR3 length ranges than the HIV repertoires.

Germline V gene sequence: CDR1 SEHNR, CDR2 FQNEAQ (reference sequence). The CDR3 runs to 14 residues. Trimming pared 1 base from V and 9 bases from J, leaving 13 bases between. Samples were assayed with immunoSEQ v3.0 at survey level. Assay used: immunoSEQ multiplex PCR; TCRdb lists only in-frame clones, some missing. The table shows about 31,000 clones, with about 76% occurring only once. The TCR comes from a man between 18 and 29 years old with HIV. This chain joins TRBV7-9 and TRBJ1-5; D uncertain. Source: unsorted PBMCs, taken 1.9 years after starting antiretroviral therapy. The CDR3 DNA reads as TGTGCCAGCAGCTTAGTGGGAGGCTCAACGCCCCAGCATTTT. It yields the protein CASSLVGGSTPQHF.